The entry that follows covers one T cell receptor beta chain sequence. The data are from a study of blood T cell repertoires in COVID-19. Study-wide context: Collection of acute and convalescent COVID-19 samples took place in the United States, Italy and Spain.

Participants' own reports of clinical history determined their cohort assignment. The length of the CDR3 is 14 residues. Trimming removed 8 bases from V and 2 bases from J; junction bases left unmatched: 6. Germline loops: CDR1 SGHVS, CDR2 FQNEAQ. Repertoires were generated with immunoSEQ multiplex PCR, while TCRdb's copy carries only in-frame clones and drops some. The sample contains 250,000 to 350,000 clones, nearly 90% of which appear only once. The source material was PBMCs or T cells enriched from blood (not recorded which). The clonotype was recovered from a woman between 50 and 59 years old who had been exposed to COVID-19. This chain connects TRBV7-8 to TRBJ2-1; 7 positions match TRBD1. Here the CDR3 reads CASYRTGTYNEQFF. CDR3 in DNA: TGTGCCAGCTATAGGACAGGTACCTACAATGAGCAGTTCTTC.